The rows below give T cell receptor beta chains drawn from one sample of a study of blood T cell repertoires in COVID-19. Method: immunoSEQ multiplex PCR; TCRdb's copy keeps in-frame clones and lacks some. This sample has about 180,000 clones, with 70% to 90% found just once. The sample taken for sequencing was peripheral blood. The receptors derive from a woman younger than 45 with active or convalescent COVID-19. Each CDR3 is given without its conserved first and last residue.

>TRBJ2-1|TRBV27
ASSSPFLNEQF
>TRBJ1-1|TRBV12-1
ASSADGEVTEAF
>TRBJ2-1|TRBV11-2
ASSRDRGHEQF
>TRBJ1-1|TRBV6-2/TRBV6-3
ASSYSSRSEAF
>TRBJ2-7|TRBV19
ASSGASGSYEQY
>TRBJ1-1|TRBV2
ASRNRERTEAF
>TRBJ1-2|TRBV7-2
ASSPRTGANYGYT
>TRBJ2-1|TRBV5-1
ASSLTSGNNEQF
>TRBJ2-7|TRBV5-1
ASSLSAGGSYEQY
>TRBJ1-5|TRBV19
ASSPAGQGLNQPQH
>TRBJ1-1|TRBV5-5
ASSLGWTGVDTEAF
>TRBJ1-4|TRBV6-1
ASSEALFDSLATNEKLF
>TRBJ2-7|TRBV10-2
ASSESTLAGGNYEQY
>TRBJ1-3|TRBV6-1
ASSDGVSGNTIY
>TRBJ1-4|TRBV27
ASSVVPGQGKKLF
>TRBJ1-4|TRBV28
ASSLRQSNEKLF
>TRBJ2-3|TRBV27
ASGRAGTQDTQY
>TRBJ2-1|TRBV15
ATSREGGSFYNEQF
>TRBJ1-1|TRBV11-3
ASSLEQGNTEAF
>TRBJ1-6|TRBV6-5
ASGRLPPNSPLH
>TRBJ1-1|TRBV19
ASSQGNTEAF
>TRBJ1-2|TRBV19
ASEDREGVGYT
>TRBJ1-6|TRBV6-5
ASNMDSNSPLH
>TRBJ1-2|TRBV5-6
ASRKHYSGYT
>TRBJ1-1|TRBV7-2
ASSPQGAMRSTEAF
>TRBJ1-3|TRBV5-4
ASSLGGSSGNTIY
>TRBJ2-1|TRBV5-4
ASSLPGSYNEQF
>TRBJ1-3|TRBV18
ASSPPSSSGNTIY
>TRBJ2-1|TRBV6-2/TRBV6-3
ASSWSSGGDNEQF
>TRBJ2-5|TRBV28
ASSHRTGMYQETQY
>TRBJ2-2|TRBV12-3/TRBV12-4
ASSINTGELF